The present TCR beta chain was sequenced within a study of cytomegalovirus exposure and HLA in healthy donors. J was trimmed by 3 bases and V by 6 bases; bases with no gene match: 7. Germline-derived CDR1 and CDR2 are PRHDT and FYEKMQ (reference sequence). This CDR3 region has 15 residues. This clone has only one observation. PCR was performed using 60 Vbeta and 13 Jbeta primers. Sequenced by immunoSEQ multiplex PCR; TCRdb stores in-frame clones only, minus some. The data contain around 150,000 clones, approximately 84% of them singletons. The material sequenced was PBMCs. V usage is TRBV13 and J usage is TRBJ1-5; 8 bases agree with TRBD1. The sequence was obtained from a man between 18 and 29 years old in good health and CMV-seropositive. The CDR3, as DNA: TGTGCCAGCAGACGGAGGACAGGGCCCAATCAGCCCCAGCATTTT. As protein: CASRRRTGPNQPQHF.